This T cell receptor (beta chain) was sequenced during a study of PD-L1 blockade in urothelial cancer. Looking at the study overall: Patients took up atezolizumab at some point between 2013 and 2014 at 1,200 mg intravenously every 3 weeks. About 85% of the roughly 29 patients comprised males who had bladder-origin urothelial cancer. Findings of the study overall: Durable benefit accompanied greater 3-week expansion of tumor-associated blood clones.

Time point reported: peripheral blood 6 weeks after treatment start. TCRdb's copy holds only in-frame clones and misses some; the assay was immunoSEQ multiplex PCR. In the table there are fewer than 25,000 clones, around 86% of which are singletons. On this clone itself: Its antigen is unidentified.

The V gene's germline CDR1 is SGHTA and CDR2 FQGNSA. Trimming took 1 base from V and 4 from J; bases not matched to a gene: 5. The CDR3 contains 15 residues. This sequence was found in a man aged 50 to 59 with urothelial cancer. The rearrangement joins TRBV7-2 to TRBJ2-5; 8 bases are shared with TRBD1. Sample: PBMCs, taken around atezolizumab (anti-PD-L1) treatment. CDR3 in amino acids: CASSLGAGGTETQYF. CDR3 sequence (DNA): TGTGCCAGCAGCTTAGGGGCAGGGGGCACAGAGACCCAGTACTTC.